Each of the 19 T cell receptor beta chains below was sequenced from the same sample in a study of vaccination and CD4 T cells after COVID-19. Treatment defined: 10-day PBMC culture with coronavirus spike peptide pools or control peptides (ViraFEST assay). For these receptors, no antigen is known. Sequenced with the Oncomine TCR Beta short-read assay was DNA taken from cultured CD4+ T cells. TCRdb passed the PCR reads through MiXCR, listing each CDR3 protein once. Among around 9,800 distinct CDR3 sequences, roughly 24% were seen once, and the ten largest hold less than 30%. The source material was CD4+ T cells from blood, cultured in vitro, sampled after SARS-CoV-2 vaccination. The receptors shown here come from a human donor who had recovered from COVID-19.

This clonotype ranks as medium-sized (0.01 to 0.1%). This chain uses TRBV20-1 with TRBJ1-6; D is undetermined. The germline V and J ends were trimmed by 2 bases and 2 bases, with 7 bases remaining between them. The germline gives CDR1 DFQATT, CDR2 SNEGSKA (reference sequence). The CDR3 sequence is 14 residues long. The CDR3 coding sequence is TGCAGTGCTAGACAGGCTACCTATAATTCACCCCTCCACTTT. Encoded protein: CSARQATYNSPLHF.

V usage is TRBV19 and J usage is TRBJ1-5; D perhaps matches TRBD1 (5 bases). The CDR3 is 14 amino acids. The germline V and J ends were trimmed by 7 bases and 6 bases, with 16 bases remaining between them. Germline CDR1 LNHDA, CDR2 SQIVND (reference sequence). The CDR3 sequence is CASTLEGPGQPQHF. The CDR3 bases are TGTGCCAGTACCTTGGAGGGGCCCGGTCAGCCCCAGCATTTT. Supplemented by reference TRBV19 and TRBJ1-5, the full variable domain reads DGGITQSPKYLFRKEGQNVTLSCEQNLNHDAMYWYRQDPGQGLRLIYYSQIVNDFQKGDIAEGYSVSREKKESFPLTVTSAQKNPTAFYLCASTLEGPGQPQHFGDGTRLSIL.

This clonotype is labeled medium-sized. V is TRBV6-1 and J is TRBJ2-7; possibly TRBD2 for D (6 bases). Germline assignment: CDR1 MNHNS and CDR2 SASEGT. Trimming cost V 5 bases and J 0 bases, with 14 bases left between them. CDR3 size: 15 residues. The CDR3 loop is CASSPRGYPSYEQYF. CDR3 bases: TGTGCCAGCAGTCCCCGGGGGTACCCCTCCTACGAGCAGTACTTC.

This clonotype has a handful of counts. The rearrangement uses TRBV7-9 and TRBJ2-7; D unresolved. Germline CDR1 reads SEHNR; CDR2 reads FQNEAQ (reference sequence). The germline V and J ends were trimmed by 1 base and 3 bases, with 7 bases remaining between them. The CDR3 loop spans 13 amino acids. CDR3 nucleotide sequence: TGTGCCAGCAGCTTAGGTTTGGACTACGAGCAGTACTTC. Translating gives CASSLGLDYEQYF.

The gene calls are TRBV2 and TRBJ2-5; no definite D call. Germline-derived CDR1 and CDR2 are SNHLY and FYNNEI. Trimming stripped 11 bases from V and 5 bases from J, with 21 bases between. The CDR3 totals 14 residues. CDR3 coding DNA: TGTGCCGACCGTTCCACCCGCCAGCCGGAGACCCAGTACTTC. Translated: CADRSTRQPETQYF.

DNA of the CDR3: TGTGCCAGCAGCTTGAGTCAGGGGGGTGGGGAGACCCAGTACTTC. This encodes CASSLSQGGGETQYF. This chain links TRBV5-6 with TRBJ2-5, with D perhaps matching TRBD1 (7 bases). V was trimmed by 1 base and J by 5 bases, leaving 15 bases between them. Germline loops: CDR1 SGHDT, CDR2 YYEEEE. This CDR3 is 15 amino acids long.

This clonotype was counted between two and nine times. The chain joins TRBV6-1 to TRBJ2-6; 9 positions match TRBD1. Germline loops: CDR1 MNHNS, CDR2 SASEGT. V lost 5 bases, J lost 0 bases, and 5 bases stayed unmatched. CDR3 size: 17 residues. DNA of the CDR3: TGTGCCAGCAGTCGGGACAGGGATCCCTCTGGGGCCAACGTCCTGACTTTC. Encoded protein: CASSRDRDPSGANVLTF.

The chain links TRBV24-1 to TRBJ2-7, with TRBD2 matching over 10 bases. Germline V gene lookup returns CDR1 KGHDR and CDR2 SFDVKD. This CDR3 is built from 13 residues. Germline trimming cut 9 bases from V and 6 bases from J; bases unmatched to any gene: 7. CDR3 protein: CATGVAGGAEQYF. Here the CDR3 DNA reads TGTGCCACCGGGGTAGCGGGGGGCGCCGAGCAGTACTTC.

This clonotype has more than one count but fewer than ten. The genes are TRBV20-1 and TRBJ2-2, with 7 bases lining up with TRBD1. V dropped 3 bases and J dropped 0; count of bases not matched to a gene: 4. This CDR3 contains 15 residues. Germline V gene sequence: CDR1 DFQATT, CDR2 SNEGSKA (reference sequence). The CDR3 nucleotides are TGCAGTGCTAGTCGAACAGGGGCGAACACCGGGGAGCTGTTTTTT. It translates to CSASRTGANTGELFF.

By sample fraction, this clonotype is medium-sized. The chain carries TRBV7-2 and TRBJ2-7; TRBD2 matches at 7 bases. The V segment lost 4 bases and the J segment 6 bases; nucleotides outside the gene matches: 9. The CDR3 spans 14 residues. CDR1 and CDR2 from the germline V gene are SGHTA and FQGNSA. The CDR3 nucleotides read TGTGCCAGCAGCTCGGACTGGGGGGGTCTCGAGCAGTACTTC. Amino acids: CASSSDWGGLEQYF.

The chain is built from TRBV7-6 and TRBJ1-2; D not certain. The CDR3 is 14 amino acids. The ends were cut back, 4 bases at V and 5 bases at J, with 14 bases in the middle. Germline CDR1 SGHVS, CDR2 FNYEAQ. The CDR3 reads CASSYAGGSYGYTF. CDR3 DNA: TGTGCCAGCAGCTACGCGGGTGGATCTTATGGCTACACCTTC.

This clonotype was counted a few times. The chain combines TRBV6-5 with TRBJ1-2, with 9 bases aligning to TRBD1. The V and J ends lost 4 bases and 8 bases, in that order; junction bases with no gene match: 2. Germline values: CDR1 MNHEY, CDR2 SVGAGI. The CDR3 is 12 residues long. Here the CDR3 reads CASSSGQGGYTF. CDR3 nucleotide sequence: TGTGCCAGCAGTTCGGGACAGGGCGGCTACACCTTC.

The chain joins TRBV24-1 to TRBJ2-1, with 9 bases matching TRBD2. The CDR3 sequence is 15 residues long. Germline V gene lookup returns CDR1 KGHDR and CDR2 SFDVKD. With V trimmed by 9 bases and J by 4 bases, 9 bases remained unmatched. Here the CDR3 reads CATRSSGTIYNEQFF. The DNA for the CDR3 is TGTGCCACCCGATCTAGCGGGACCATATACAATGAGCAGTTCTTC.

CDR3 sequence reads: CSAGTSGANEQFF. As DNA, the CDR3 is TGCAGCGCTGGGACTAGCGGGGCCAATGAGCAGTTCTTC. The V call is TRBV29-1, the J call TRBJ2-1; 13 bases are a match to TRBD2. The CDR3 has 13 amino acids. Germline trimming cut 7 bases from V and 6 bases from J; bases unmatched to any gene: 3. Germline CDR1 reads SQVTM; CDR2 reads ANQGSEA.

This clonotype was observed a few times. The J gene is TRBJ2-3, the V gene TRBV7-7, with D possibly matching TRBD2 (6 bases). Germline V gene lookup returns CDR1 SSHAT and CDR2 FNYEAQ (reference sequence). The CDR3 spans 15 residues. V lost 5 bases and J lost 5, with 17 bases in between. The CDR3, as DNA: TGTGCCAGCAGCCCTGGGACTTCCCAGCAAGATACGCAGTATTTT. The encoded protein is CASSPGTSQQDTQYF.

This clonotype is termed medium-sized. V usage is TRBV7-2 and J usage is TRBJ1-2; 8 bases are shared with TRBD1. This CDR3 spans 13 amino acids. With V trimmed by 2 bases and J by 8 bases, 4 bases remained unmatched. Germline loops: CDR1 SGHTA, CDR2 FQGNSA. The CDR3 loop reads CASSLQGAEGYTF. As DNA, the CDR3 is TGTGCCAGCAGCTTACAGGGGGCTGAGGGCTACACCTTC.

The chain has TRBV19 and TRBJ1-2; TRBD1 agrees at 10 bases. The CDR3 is 15 amino acids. Germline CDR1 and CDR2: LNHDA and SQIVND (reference sequence). The V gene end was trimmed by 5 bases and the J gene end by 8 bases; junction bases not matched to a gene: 11. CDR3 in DNA: TGTGCCAGTAGTGCTCATGACAGGGGGCGCGGGGGCTACACCTTC. This encodes CASSAHDRGRGGYTF.

Of note for this clonotype: Since no conserved phenylalanine or tryptophan closes the CDR3, a read error is the likely cause. This rearrangement joins TRBV19 to TRBJ2-7; 10 nucleotides align to TRBD1. The germline gives CDR1 LNHDA, CDR2 SQIVND (reference sequence). With 10 bases clipped from V and 2 bases from J, the junction kept 8 bases outside the gene matches. This CDR3 region has 14 residues. Written as DNA, the CDR3 is TGTGCCACCCGGGACAGGGGAACCACCTACGAGCAGTACTCC. Its translation is CATRDRGTTYEQYS.

The J gene is TRBJ1-2, the V gene TRBV4-2; 8 bases map to TRBD1. Trimming cost V 5 bases and J 8 bases; bases outside gene matches: 7. This CDR3 has 13 amino acids. CDR1 and CDR2 from the germline V gene are LGHNA and YNFKEQ. In DNA, the CDR3 is TGTGCCAGCAGCGGGCGGACAGGGCACGGCTACACCTTC. Amino acids: CASSGRTGHGYTF.